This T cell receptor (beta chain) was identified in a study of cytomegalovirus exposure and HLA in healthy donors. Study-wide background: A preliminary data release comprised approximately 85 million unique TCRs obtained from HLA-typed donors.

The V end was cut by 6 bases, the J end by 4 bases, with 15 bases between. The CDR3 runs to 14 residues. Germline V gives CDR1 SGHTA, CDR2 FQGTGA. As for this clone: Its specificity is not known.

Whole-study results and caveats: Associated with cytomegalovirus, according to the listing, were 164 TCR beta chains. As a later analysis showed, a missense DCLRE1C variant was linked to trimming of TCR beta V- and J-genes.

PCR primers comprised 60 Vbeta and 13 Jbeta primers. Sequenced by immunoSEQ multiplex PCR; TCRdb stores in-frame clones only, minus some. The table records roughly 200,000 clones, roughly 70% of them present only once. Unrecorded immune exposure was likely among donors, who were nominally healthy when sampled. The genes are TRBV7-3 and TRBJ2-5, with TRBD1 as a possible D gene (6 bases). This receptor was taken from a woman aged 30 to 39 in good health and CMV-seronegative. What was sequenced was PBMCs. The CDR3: CASSRGDIGETQYF. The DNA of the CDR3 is TGTGCCAGCAGTCGAGGGGACATCGGAGAGACCCAGTACTTC.